Described below is a single TCR beta chain sequence and its context. Sequenced by immunoSEQ multiplex PCR; TCRdb stores in-frame clones only, minus some. The table shows 150,000 to 200,000 clones, with approximately 90% occurring only once. This entry belongs to a study of cytomegalovirus exposure and HLA in healthy donors. CDR3 size: 14 residues. The V segment lost 4 bases and the J segment 3 bases; nucleotides outside the gene matches: 6. Germline CDR1 reads MNHNY; CDR2 reads SVGAGI (reference sequence). Material: PBMCs. This rearrangement joins TRBV6-6 to TRBJ2-7; 7 nucleotides line up with TRBD1. The sequence derives from a woman in her thirties in good health and CMV-seronegative. For the CDR3, the DNA is TGTGCCAGCAGTTGGGGACAGACTAACTACGAGCAGTACTTC. Its protein product is CASSWGQTNYEQYF.